This TCR beta chain was captured in a study of blood T cell repertoires in COVID-19. Clones were sequenced by immunoSEQ multiplex PCR, and TCRdb holds only the in-frame ones, with some missing. The sample records around 110,000 clones, 86% being singletons. Sequenced material: peripheral blood. The sequence was collected from a man in his forties or fifties with acute or convalescent COVID-19.

CDR3 sequence: CASSLGPGQFYEQYF. The CDR3 DNA reads as TGCGCCAGCAGCCTTGGACCGGGACAGTTCTACGAGCAGTACTTC. This chain connects TRBV4-3 to TRBJ2-7; 7 nucleotides agree with TRBD1. The CDR3 loop spans 15 amino acids. CDR1 and CDR2 from the germline V gene are LGHNA and YSLEER. The J segment lost 3 bases and the V segment lost 4 bases, leaving 9 bases of the junction unmatched.